The present TCR beta chain was sequenced within a study of blood T cell repertoires in COVID-19. As for the study in general: The origin of the acute and convalescent COVID-19 samples was the United States, Italy and Spain.

The CDR3 covers 15 residues. The V and J ends lost 8 bases and 0 bases respectively, with 16 bases between them. Germline V gene data show CDR1 as ENHRY and CDR2 as SYGVKD. In the study's own analysis: Nucleated cell number was recorded as an estimate derived from reference gene primer amplification. Assay used: immunoSEQ multiplex PCR; TCRdb lists only in-frame clones, some missing. For V, J and clone size, that table is used; D and trimming come from the DNA. The repertoire holds around 300,000 clones, with 88% as singletons. This study enrolled people aged roughly 18 to 89 from around 26 US geographic areas. For recovered donors of Cohort 3, there were two negative PCRs, clearance, or symptom resolution.

The chain combines TRBV10-3 with TRBJ1-2, with D maybe TRBD1 (5 bases). The receptor was derived from a woman between 50 and 59 years old who had recovered from COVID-19. The sequencing sample was made of PBMCs or T cells enriched from blood (not recorded which). In nucleotides, the CDR3 is TGTGCCATCTGCCCGGGGGGGGAGCCTAACTATGGCTACACCTTC. Encoded protein: CAICPGGEPNYGYTF.